A selection of T cell receptor beta chains follows, all from one sample in a study of read filtering for tumor transcriptome and immune sequencing. TCRdb re-called the reads through MiXCR, storing one row per CDR3 protein. Of some 46,000 distinct CDR3 sequences listed, about 12% were seen once; the top ten hold roughly 15%. The sequencing sample was made of a population of CD138-negative cells sorted from bone marrow. Receptors originate from a donor older than 35 with multiple myeloma. The CDR3 runs from the conserved cysteine through the conserved F or W. A D gene is named only where the DNA matches it firmly. A clone size is listed for some rows: how often the clone was seen (once, few, many), or a class if it is expanded.

size,D,V,length,J,DNA,CDR3
many,TRBD1,TRBV7-3,15,TRBJ2-6,TGTGCCAGCAGCGAACAGGGGTCTGGGGCCAACGTCCTGACTTTC,CASSEQGSGANVLTF
many,.,TRBV6-1,13,TRBJ1-1,TGTGCCAGCACCAGCTCTAGTGACAGGAAAGCTTTCTTT,CASTSSSDRKAFF
many,TRBD2,TRBV12-3/TRBV12-4,14,TRBJ2-1,TGTGCCAGCAGTTTTATGCGGGAGGGCTATGAGCAGTTCTTC,CASSFMREGYEQFF
many,.,TRBV25-1,14,TRBJ2-7,TGTGCCAGCAGTGAATCCGGGATGTCCTACGAGCAGTACTTC,CASSESGMSYEQYF
many,.,TRBV7-3,16,TRBJ2-2,TGTGCCAGCAGCTTATTTTCGGCCGCGAACACCGGGGAGCTGTTTTTT,CASSLFSAANTGELFF
many,.,TRBV18,11,TRBJ2-1,TGTGCCAGCTCAGGCTACAATGAGCAGTTCTTC,CASSGYNEQFF
many,TRBD1,TRBV20-1,15,TRBJ2-3,TGCAGTGCTACGCGACAGGGGAAGGCCACAGATACGCAGTATTTT,CSATRQGKATDTQYF
many,.,TRBV29-1,11,TRBJ2-5,TGCAGCGTTGACGTTAAAGAGACCCAGTACTTC,CSVDVKETQYF
many,.,TRBV28,12,TRBJ1-1,TGTGCCACTTCACCGGGACTCCCTGGAGCTTTCTTT,CATSPGLPGAFF
.,TRBD2,TRBV6-2/TRBV6-3,14,TRBJ2-3,TGTGCCAGCAGCGCCGGACTAGCGATGGATACGCAGTATTTT,CASSAGLAMDTQYF
many,.,TRBV7-3,13,TRBJ2-3,TGTGCCAGCAGCCCGGAGCCGGAGGATACGCAGTATTTT,CASSPEPEDTQYF
many,.,TRBV29-1,14,TRBJ1-1,TGCAGCGTATGGGGAGGACAAATGAACACTGAAGCTTTCTTT,CSVWGGQMNTEAFF
many,.,TRBV3-1,14,TRBJ2-7,TGTGCCAGCAGCCGGACGGGGAAGTCCTACGAGCAGTACTTC,CASSRTGKSYEQYF
many,.,TRBV11-2,12,TRBJ2-1,TGTGCCAGCAGCTTTTATGAGAATGAGCAGTCCTTC,CASSFYENEQSF
many,.,TRBV28,11,TRBJ1-2,TGTGCCAGCAATCCAGGGAGCGGCTACACCTTC,CASNPGSGYTF
many,.,TRBV5-1,13,TRBJ1-1,TGCGCCAGCAGCTTTTCCGGAGGCACTGAAGCTTTCTTT,CASSFSGGTEAFF
many,.,TRBV2,14,TRBJ1-5,TGTGCCAGCAGTGATGTCGGCAGATATCAGCCCCAGCATTTT,CASSDVGRYQPQHF
many,.,TRBV3-1,14,TRBJ2-5,TGTGCCAGCAGCCACCGAGGAGGGGTGGAGACCCAGTACTTC,CASSHRGGVETQYF
.,.,TRBV5-1,14,TRBJ2-3,TGCGCCAGCAGCTTGCGACAGGGCACAGATACGCAGTATTTT,CASSLRQGTDTQYF
many,TRBD1,TRBV12-5,14,TRBJ2-5,TGTGCTAGTGGGCCCGGGACAGGGCAGGAGACCCAGTACTTC,CASGPGTGQETQYF
many,TRBD2,TRBV20-1,14,TRBJ2-7,TGCAGTGCTAGTTTGAGCGGGAGAGCCTACGAGCAGTACTTC,CSASLSGRAYEQYF
many,TRBD1,TRBV29-1,13,TRBJ2-7,TGCAGCGTAGGAGGGACAGGCCCCTACGAGCAGTACTTC,CSVGGTGPYEQYF
few,.,TRBV6-2/TRBV6-3,15,TRBJ2-7,TGTGCCGGCAGTTGGGCAGTCGAAGAGGGGCTCGAGCAGTACTTC,CAGSWAVEEGLEQYF
many,.,TRBV12-3/TRBV12-4,12,TRBJ2-1,TGTGCCAGCAGTTTCTCTTCGAATGAGCAGTTCTTC,CASSFSSNEQFF
many,.,TRBV20-1,13,TRBJ1-5,TGCAGTGCTAGCGGGCCGAGAAATCAGCCCCAGCATTTT,CSASGPRNQPQHF
many,.,TRBV10-2,13,TRBJ1-5,TGCGCCAGCAGTGGGGGGCTGGGGCAGCCCCAGCATTTT,CASSGGLGQPQHF
many,TRBD1,TRBV5-1,13,TRBJ1-4,TGCGCCAGCAGAGGGACAGGGAATGAAAAACTGTTTTTT,CASRGTGNEKLFF
many,TRBD2,TRBV29-1,15,TRBJ2-7,TGCAGCGTCAAACGGACTAGCGGGAGGAGTGACGAGCAGTACTTC,CSVKRTSGRSDEQYF
many,.,TRBV2,12,TRBJ1-1,TGTGCCAGCAGGCCAGTGAACACTGAAGCTTTCTTT,CASRPVNTEAFF
.,.,TRBV19,15,TRBJ2-4,TGTGCCAGTACTACGACAGGTCGGGGGAAAAACATTCAGTACTTC,CASTTTGRGKNIQYF
many,.,TRBV5-1,11,TRBJ1-4,TGCGCCAGCAGCTCGGGACGAATAATGTTTTTT,CASSSGRIMFF
many,.,TRBV7-9,15,TRBJ1-5,TGTGCCAGCAGCCCCGATGACAGTGACAATCAGCCCCAGCATTTT,CASSPDDSDNQPQHF
many,TRBD1,TRBV20-1,15,TRBJ2-2,TGCAGTGCTAGAGAGGGGACAGGGGTCACCGGGGAGCTGTTTTTT,CSAREGTGVTGELFF
few,.,TRBV7-9,12,TRBJ2-3,TGTGCCAGCAGCTTATTCTCGGATACGCAGTATTTT,CASSLFSDTQYF
many,.,TRBV7-9,16,TRBJ2-1,TGTGCCAGCAGCGACCCTCACGCGAGGCCCTACAATGAGCAGTTCTTC,CASSDPHARPYNEQFF
many,TRBD1,TRBV11-2,17,TRBJ2-4,TGTGCCAGCAGCTCCATCAGGGGGCGAGAAGCCAAAAACATTCAGTACTTC,CASSSIRGREAKNIQYF
many,TRBD2,TRBV7-2,16,TRBJ2-1,TGTGCCAGCAGCTTTGCCGGGACTAGCAGTTACAATGAGCAGTTCTTC,CASSFAGTSSYNEQFF
many,TRBD2,TRBV20-1,13,TRBJ2-2,TGCAGTGCTAAGCGGGAGGCCCTGGGGGAGCTGTTTTTT,CSAKREALGELFF
many,.,TRBV5-5,16,TRBJ2-2,TGTGCCAGCAGCTTGTTGGGGGCGGCGAACACCGGGGAGCTGTTTTTT,CASSLLGAANTGELFF
few,TRBD2,TRBV7-9,16,TRBJ2-7,TGTGCCAGCAGCTCTGGGCTAGCGGGGAACCCCTACGAGCGGTACTTC,CASSSGLAGNPYERYF
.,.,TRBV11-2,14,TRBJ2-7,TGTGCCAGCAGCAGGCCCCTCGAAGACCCCGAGCAGTACTTC,CASSRPLEDPEQYF
many,.,TRBV29-1,13,TRBJ2-3,TGCAGCGTTGAGGCTAGCGCCACAGATACGCAGTATTTT,CSVEASATDTQYF
many,.,TRBV6-6,12,TRBJ2-7,TGTGCCAGCAGCCAGGGTTCGTGGGAGCAGTACTTC,CASSQGSWEQYF
once,.,TRBV29-1,14,TRBJ2-3,TGCAGCGGGGGGGGGCAGGGCATCACAGGTACGCAATATTTT,CSGGGQGITGTQYF
many,TRBD2,TRBV29-1,15,TRBJ2-1,TGCAGCGTAGCCGGGACTAGCGGGAGTAGGAATGAGCAGTTCTTC,CSVAGTSGSRNEQFF
.,TRBD1,TRBV29-1,16,TRBJ2-5,TGCAGCGTTGAAGATGACAGGGGGCGCGTCTTGGAGACCCAGTACTTC,CSVEDDRGRVLETQYF
many,.,TRBV6-2/TRBV6-3,13,TRBJ2-5,TGTGCCAGCAGTAACCCGGCCCCGGAGACCCAGTACTTC,CASSNPAPETQYF
.,.,TRBV20-1,11,TRBJ1-1,TGCAGTGCTAGTCGGGGTGCTGAAGCTTTCTTT,CSASRGAEAFF
.,.,TRBV27,15,TRBJ2-7,TGTGCCGGCCGTTACAGGGTAGTTGGGCCCTACGGGCAGTACTTC,CAGRYRVVGPYGQYF
many,.,TRBV29-1,12,TRBJ2-3,TGCAGGGAACCCCGCCCCACAGATACGCAGTATTTT,CREPRPTDTQYF
many,.,TRBV7-2,13,TRBJ2-7,TGTGCCAGCAGCTTCACCAGCCCCTACGAGCAGTACTTC,CASSFTSPYEQYF
many,.,TRBV28,15,TRBJ2-1,TGTGCCAGCAGACGGGACCGACTCTCCTACAATGAGCAGTTCTTC,CASRRDRLSYNEQFF
many,TRBD2,TRBV5-4,16,TRBJ2-3,TGTGCCAGCAGCTCTCAAGCGGGAGGGGGCTCAGATACGCAGTATTTT,CASSSQAGGGSDTQYF
once,TRBD1,TRBV7-9,14,TRBJ2-1,TGCGCCAGCAGCGACGGGACAGGGGTTAATGAGCAGTTCTTC,CASSDGTGVNEQFF
many,TRBD1,TRBV5-1,14,TRBJ2-7,TGCGCCAGCAGCCACGGACAGGAGTCTTACGAGCAGTACTTC,CASSHGQESYEQYF
many,TRBD1,TRBV30,12,TRBJ1-2,TGTGCCTGGGGGACAGAGAGATATGGCTACACCTTC,CAWGTERYGYTF
many,TRBD1,TRBV12-3/TRBV12-4,17,TRBJ1-6,TGTGCCAGCAGTCTCGGACAGGGGGCGAGGATGCGTTCACCCCTCCACTTT,CASSLGQGARMRSPLHF
many,.,TRBV2,13,TRBJ2-1,TGTGCCAGCTGCTTTCACAGGGTCAATGAGCAGTTCTTC,CASCFHRVNEQFF
many,TRBD1,TRBV29-1,15,TRBJ1-2,TGCAGCGCTACAGGGGAACACCTAACTGACTATGGCTACACCTTC,CSATGEHLTDYGYTF
many,TRBD1,TRBV20-1,12,TRBJ2-7,TGCAGTGCCACGGGACAGGGCTTCGAGCAGTACTTC,CSATGQGFEQYF